The next 2 T cell receptor beta chains were all read from a single sample in a study of beta chain features in type 1 diabetes. Expressed TCRB transcripts were sequenced because the entire RNA isolate underwent reverse transcription. TCRdb's table, derived via immunoSEQ multiplex PCR, lists solely in-frame clones and lacks some. Of roughly 400,000 clones in the sample, over 8.5% were seen once. These TCRs are of unknown antigen specificity. Overall study findings and caveats: In all four CD4+ subsets, TCRB CDR3 length was significantly, moderately reduced in type 1 diabetes.

Sequenced material: central memory CD4+ T cells from blood. The source is a man aged 30 to 45 with type 1 diabetes.

This clone was observed many times. V gene TRBV28 combines with J gene TRBJ2-3; D unresolved. The CDR3 is 11 amino acids. Looked up from germline, CDR1 is MDHEN and CDR2 is SYDVKM. V was pared by 8 bases and J by 4 bases, with 7 bases between. CDR3 amino acids: CASLGSDTQYF. Here the CDR3 DNA reads TGTGCCAGCCTCGGCTCAGATACGCAGTATTTT.

The rearrangement uses TRBV7-3 and TRBJ2-7, with D maybe TRBD2 (6 bases). Trimming removed 3 bases from V and 6 bases from J, with 18 bases in between. The CDR3 is 15 amino acids. Germline CDR1 SGHTA, CDR2 FQGTGA. DNA for the CDR3: TGTGCCAGCAGCTTCAATAGGCGGGGTCGGGGCGAGCAGTACTTC. Protein: CASSFNRRGRGEQYF.